Listed here is a single T cell receptor (beta chain). The data were obtained in a study of blood T cell repertoires in COVID-19. Study information: Acute and convalescent COVID-19 specimens originated in the United States, Italy and Spain. PBMCs, B-cell-depleted T cells, or T cells provided the cDNA or gDNA that made up the material.

Only in-frame clones appear in the TCRdb table, and some are missing; sequencing was by immunoSEQ multiplex PCR. The sample records some 89,000 clones, around 85% being singletons. J was trimmed by 7 bases and V by 0 bases; bases with no gene match: 9. The CDR3 contains 15 residues. Germline CDR1 reads SGHRS; CDR2 reads YFSETQ. This receptor was taken from a man in his sixties with acute or convalescent COVID-19. The sequencing input was peripheral blood. The chain couples TRBV5-1 to TRBJ1-2, with 7 bases lining up with TRBD1. The CDR3 loop is CASSLEAGGMGGYTF. CDR3 sequence (DNA): TGCGCCAGCAGCTTGGAGGCAGGGGGAATGGGTGGCTACACCTTC.